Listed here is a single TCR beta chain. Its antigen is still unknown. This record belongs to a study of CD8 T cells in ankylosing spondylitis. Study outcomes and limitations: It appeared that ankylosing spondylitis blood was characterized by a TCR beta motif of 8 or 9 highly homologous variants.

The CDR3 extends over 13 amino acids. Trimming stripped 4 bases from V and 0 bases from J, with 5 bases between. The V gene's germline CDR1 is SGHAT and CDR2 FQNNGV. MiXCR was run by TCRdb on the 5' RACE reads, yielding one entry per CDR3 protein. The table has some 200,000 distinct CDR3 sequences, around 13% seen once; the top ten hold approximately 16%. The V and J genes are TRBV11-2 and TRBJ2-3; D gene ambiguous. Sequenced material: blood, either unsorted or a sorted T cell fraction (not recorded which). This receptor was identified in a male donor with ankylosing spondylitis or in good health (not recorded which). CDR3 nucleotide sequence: TGTGCCAGCAGCTCCCATAGCACAGATACGCAGTATTTT. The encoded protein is CASSSHSTDTQYF.